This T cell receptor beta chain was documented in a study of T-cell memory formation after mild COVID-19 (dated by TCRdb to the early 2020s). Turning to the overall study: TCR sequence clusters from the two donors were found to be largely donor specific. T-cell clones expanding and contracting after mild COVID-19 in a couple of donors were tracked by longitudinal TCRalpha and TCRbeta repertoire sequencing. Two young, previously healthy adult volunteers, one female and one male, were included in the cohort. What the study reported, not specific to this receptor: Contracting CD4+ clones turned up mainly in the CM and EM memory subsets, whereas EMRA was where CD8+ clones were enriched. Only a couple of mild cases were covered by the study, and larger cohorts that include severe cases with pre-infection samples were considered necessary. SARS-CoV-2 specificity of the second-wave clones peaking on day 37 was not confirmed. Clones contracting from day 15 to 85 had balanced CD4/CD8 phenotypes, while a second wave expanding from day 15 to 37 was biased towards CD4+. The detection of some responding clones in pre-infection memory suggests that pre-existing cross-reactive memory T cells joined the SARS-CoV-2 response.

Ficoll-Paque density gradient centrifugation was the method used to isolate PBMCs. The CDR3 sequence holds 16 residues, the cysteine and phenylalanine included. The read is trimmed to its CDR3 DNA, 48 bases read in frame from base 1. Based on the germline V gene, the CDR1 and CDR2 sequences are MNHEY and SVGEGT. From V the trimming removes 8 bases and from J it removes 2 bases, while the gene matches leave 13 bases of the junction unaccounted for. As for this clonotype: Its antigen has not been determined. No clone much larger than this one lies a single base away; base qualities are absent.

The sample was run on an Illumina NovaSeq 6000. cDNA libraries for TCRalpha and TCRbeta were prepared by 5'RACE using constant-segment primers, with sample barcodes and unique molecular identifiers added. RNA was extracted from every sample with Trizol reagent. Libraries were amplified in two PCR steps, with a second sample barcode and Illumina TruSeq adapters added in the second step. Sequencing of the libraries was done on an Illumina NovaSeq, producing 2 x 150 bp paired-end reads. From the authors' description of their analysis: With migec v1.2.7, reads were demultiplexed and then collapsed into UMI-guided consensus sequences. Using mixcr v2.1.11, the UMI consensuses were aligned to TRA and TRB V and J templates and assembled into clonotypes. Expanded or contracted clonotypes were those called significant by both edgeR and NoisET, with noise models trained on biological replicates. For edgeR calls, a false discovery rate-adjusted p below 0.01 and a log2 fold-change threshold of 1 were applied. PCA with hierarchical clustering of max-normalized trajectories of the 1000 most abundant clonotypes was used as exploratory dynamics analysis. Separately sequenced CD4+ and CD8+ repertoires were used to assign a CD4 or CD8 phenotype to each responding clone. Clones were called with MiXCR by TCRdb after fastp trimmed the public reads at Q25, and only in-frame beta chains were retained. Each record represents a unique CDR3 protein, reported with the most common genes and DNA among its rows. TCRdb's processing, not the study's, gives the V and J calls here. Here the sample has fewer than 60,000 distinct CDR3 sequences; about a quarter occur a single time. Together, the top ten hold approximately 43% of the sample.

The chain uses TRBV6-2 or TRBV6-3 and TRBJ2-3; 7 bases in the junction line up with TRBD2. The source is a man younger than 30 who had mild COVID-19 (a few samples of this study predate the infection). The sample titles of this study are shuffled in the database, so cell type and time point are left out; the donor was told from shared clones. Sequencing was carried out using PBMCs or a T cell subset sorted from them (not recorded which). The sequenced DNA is TGTGCCAGCTCACCCGGACTAGGATCGTTCACAGATACGCAGTATTTT. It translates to CASSPGLGSFTDTQYF.